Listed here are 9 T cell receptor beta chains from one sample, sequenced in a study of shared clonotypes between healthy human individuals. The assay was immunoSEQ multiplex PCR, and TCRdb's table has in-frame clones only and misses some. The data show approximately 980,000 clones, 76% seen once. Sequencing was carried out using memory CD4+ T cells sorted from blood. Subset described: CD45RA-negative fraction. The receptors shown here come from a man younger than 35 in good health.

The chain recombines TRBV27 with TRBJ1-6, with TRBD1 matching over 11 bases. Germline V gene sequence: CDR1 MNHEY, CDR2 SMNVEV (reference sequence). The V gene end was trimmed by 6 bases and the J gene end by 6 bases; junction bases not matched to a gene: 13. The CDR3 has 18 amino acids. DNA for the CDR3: TGTGCCAGCAGCCGAGGACAGGGGGCGGCTATACTTAATTCACCCCTCCACTTT. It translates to CASSRGQGAAILNSPLHF.

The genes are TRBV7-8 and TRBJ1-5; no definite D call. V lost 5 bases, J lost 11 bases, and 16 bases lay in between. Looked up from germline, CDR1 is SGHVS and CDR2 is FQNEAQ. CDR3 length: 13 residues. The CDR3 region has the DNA TGTGCCAGCAGCCCCGGACCCTCTTTGACCCAGCATTTT. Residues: CASSPGPSLTQHF. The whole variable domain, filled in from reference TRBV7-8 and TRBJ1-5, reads GAGVSQSPRYKVAKRGQDVALRCDPISGHVSLFWYQQALGQGPEFLTYFQNEAQLDKSGLPSDRFFAERPEGSVSTLKIQRTQQEDSAVYLCASSPGPSLTQHFGDGTRLSIL.

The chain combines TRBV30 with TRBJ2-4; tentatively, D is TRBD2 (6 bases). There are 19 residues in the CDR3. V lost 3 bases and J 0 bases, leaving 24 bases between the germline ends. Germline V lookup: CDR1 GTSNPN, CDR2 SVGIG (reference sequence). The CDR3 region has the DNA TGTGCCTGGAGCCGTATATTCAAAGTAGCGGAGCTAGCCAAAAACATTCAGTACTTC. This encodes CAWSRIFKVAELAKNIQYF. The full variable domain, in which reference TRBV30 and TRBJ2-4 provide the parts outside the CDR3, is SQTIHQWPATLVQPVGSPLSLECTVEGTSNPNLYWYRQAAGRGLQLLFYSVGIGQISSEVPQNLSASRPQDRQFILSSKKLLLSDSGFYLCAWSRIFKVAELAKNIQYFGAGTRLSVL.

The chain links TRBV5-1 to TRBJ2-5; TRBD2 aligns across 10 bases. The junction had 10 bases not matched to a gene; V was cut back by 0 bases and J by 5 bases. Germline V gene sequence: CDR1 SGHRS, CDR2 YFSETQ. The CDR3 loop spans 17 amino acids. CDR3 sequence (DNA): TGCGCCAGCAGCTTGGAGCCTAGCGGGAGTCCGAGGGAGACCCAGTACTTC. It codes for CASSLEPSGSPRETQYF.

Here the CDR3 reads CASSFPQGYYGYTF. In nucleotides, the CDR3 is TGTGCCAGCAGCTTCCCACAGGGGTACTATGGCTACACCTTC. The V gene is TRBV5-4, the J gene TRBJ1-2, with TRBD1 identical over 7 bases. Germline V gives CDR1 SGHNT, CDR2 YYREEE (reference sequence). There are 14 residues in the CDR3. Trimming at V came to 2 bases and at J to 3 bases, leaving 4 bases not matched to a gene. The full variable domain, with the rest looked up from reference TRBV5-4 and TRBJ1-2, is ETGVTQSPTHLIKTRGQQVTLRCSSQSGHNTVSWYQQALGQGPQFIFQYYREEENGRGNFPPRFSGLQFPNYSSELNVNALELDDSALYLCASSFPQGYYGYTFGSGTRLTVV.

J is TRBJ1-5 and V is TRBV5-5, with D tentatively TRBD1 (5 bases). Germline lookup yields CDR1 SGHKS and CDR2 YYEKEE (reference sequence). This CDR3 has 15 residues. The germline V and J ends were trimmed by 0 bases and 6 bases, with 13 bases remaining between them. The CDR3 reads CASSLVLGVSQPQHF. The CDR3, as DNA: TGTGCCAGCAGCTTGGTTTTAGGGGTAAGTCAGCCCCAGCATTTT.

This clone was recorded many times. CDR3 loop: CASSSVAGQTYEQYF. The CDR3 region has the DNA TGTGCCAGCAGTTCGGTAGCGGGACAAACCTACGAGCAGTACTTC. The chain uses TRBV2 and TRBJ2-7; TRBD2 matches 8 bases. Germline-derived CDR1 and CDR2 are SNHLY and FYNNEI. Losses at the gene ends were 5 bases for V and 2 bases for J; bases not matched to a gene: 8. The CDR3 extends over 15 amino acids. The complete variable domain, with remaining parts taken from reference TRBV2 and TRBJ2-7, reads EPEVTQTPSHQVTQMGQEVILRCVPISNHLYFYWYRQILGQKVEFLVSFYNNEISEKSEIFDDQFSVERPDGSNFTLKIRSTKLEDSAMYFCASSSVAGQTYEQYFGPGTRLTVT.

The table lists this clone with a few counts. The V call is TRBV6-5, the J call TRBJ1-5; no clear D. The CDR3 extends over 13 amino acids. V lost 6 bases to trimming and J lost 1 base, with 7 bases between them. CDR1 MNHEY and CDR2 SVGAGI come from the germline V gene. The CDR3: CASSLRSNQPQHF. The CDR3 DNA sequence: TGTGCCAGCAGCCTCCGAAGCAATCAGCCCCAGCATTTT.

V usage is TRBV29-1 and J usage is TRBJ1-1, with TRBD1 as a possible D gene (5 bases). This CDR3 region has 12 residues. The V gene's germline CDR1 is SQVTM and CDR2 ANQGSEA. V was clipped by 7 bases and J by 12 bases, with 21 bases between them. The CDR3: CSGHYQGGQPFF. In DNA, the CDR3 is TGCAGCGGCCACTACCAGGGAGGCCAACCTTTCTTT.